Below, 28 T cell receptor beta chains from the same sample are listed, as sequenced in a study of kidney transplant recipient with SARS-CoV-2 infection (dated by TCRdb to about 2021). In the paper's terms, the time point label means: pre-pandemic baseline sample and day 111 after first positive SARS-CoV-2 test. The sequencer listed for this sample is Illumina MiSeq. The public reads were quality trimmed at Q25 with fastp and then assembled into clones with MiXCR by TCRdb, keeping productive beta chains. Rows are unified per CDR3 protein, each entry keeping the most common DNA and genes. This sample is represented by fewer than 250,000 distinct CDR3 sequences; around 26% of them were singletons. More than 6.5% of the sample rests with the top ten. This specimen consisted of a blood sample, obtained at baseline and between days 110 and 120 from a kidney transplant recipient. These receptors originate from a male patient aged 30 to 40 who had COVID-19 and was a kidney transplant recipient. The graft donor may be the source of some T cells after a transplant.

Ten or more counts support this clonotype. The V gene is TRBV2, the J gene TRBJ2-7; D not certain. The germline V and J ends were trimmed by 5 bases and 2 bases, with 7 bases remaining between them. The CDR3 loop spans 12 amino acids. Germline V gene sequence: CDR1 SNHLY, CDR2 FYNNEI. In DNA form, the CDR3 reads TGTGCCAGCAGTACGGACGCCTACGAGCAGTACTTC. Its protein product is CASSTDAYEQYF.

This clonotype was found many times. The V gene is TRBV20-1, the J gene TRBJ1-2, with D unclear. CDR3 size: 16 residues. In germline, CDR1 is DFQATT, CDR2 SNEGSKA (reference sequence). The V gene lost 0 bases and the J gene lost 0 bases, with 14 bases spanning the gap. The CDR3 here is CSARDPQSTTNYGYTF. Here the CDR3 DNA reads TGCAGTGCTAGAGATCCCCAGTCTACCACTAACTATGGCTACACCTTC.

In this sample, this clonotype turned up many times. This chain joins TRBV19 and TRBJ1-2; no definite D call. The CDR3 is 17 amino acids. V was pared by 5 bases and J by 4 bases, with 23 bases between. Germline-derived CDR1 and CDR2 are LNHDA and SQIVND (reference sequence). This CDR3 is CASSYTVTNRKTYGYTF. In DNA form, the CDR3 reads TGTGCCAGTAGTTATACCGTGACAAATCGAAAGACCTATGGCTACACCTTC.

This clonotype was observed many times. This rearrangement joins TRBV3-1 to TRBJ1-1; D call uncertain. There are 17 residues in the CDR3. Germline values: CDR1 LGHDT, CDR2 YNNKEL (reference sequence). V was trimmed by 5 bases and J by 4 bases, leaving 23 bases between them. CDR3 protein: CASSAVGPISIRTEAFF. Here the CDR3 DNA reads TGTGCCAGCAGCGCAGTTGGTCCCATTTCAATTCGCACTGAAGCTTTCTTT.

The CDR3 sequence is CASSLAATIQGLNEKLFF. The CDR3 DNA is TGTGCCAGCAGCTTAGCGGCCACGATACAGGGCCTTAATGAAAAACTGTTTTTT. J is TRBJ1-4 and V is TRBV7-6; TRBD1 might be the D (6 bases). The CDR3 extends over 18 amino acids. Germline CDR1 SGHVS, CDR2 FNYEAQ. V dropped 0 bases and J dropped 4 bases, with 18 bases sitting between them.

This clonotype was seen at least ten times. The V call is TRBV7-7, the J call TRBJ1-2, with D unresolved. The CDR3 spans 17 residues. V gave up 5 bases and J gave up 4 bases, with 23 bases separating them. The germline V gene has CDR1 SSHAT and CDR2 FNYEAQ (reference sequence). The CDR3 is CASSQIGKCRKTYGYTF. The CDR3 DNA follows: TGTGCCAGCAGCCAAATAGGTAAGTGCCGAAAGACCTATGGCTACACCTTC.

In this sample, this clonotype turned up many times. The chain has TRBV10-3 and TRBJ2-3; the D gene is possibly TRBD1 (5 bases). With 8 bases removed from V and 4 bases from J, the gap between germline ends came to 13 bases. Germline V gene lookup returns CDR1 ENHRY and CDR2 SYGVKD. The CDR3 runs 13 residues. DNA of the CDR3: TGTGCCATCGGACAACCTTTAGCAGATACGCAGTATTTT. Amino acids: CAIGQPLADTQYF.

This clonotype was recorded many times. Written as DNA, the CDR3 is TGTGCCAGCAGCCACACCGTGGTCGTTAGAAAGACCTATGGCTACACCTTC. This gives the protein CASSHTVVVRKTYGYTF. J is TRBJ1-2 and V is TRBV16; D unresolved. Per germline, CDR1 KGHSY and CDR2 FQNENV. Trimming removed 3 bases at V and 4 bases at J, with 21 bases between. There are 17 residues in the CDR3. The full variable domain, in which reference TRBV16 and TRBJ1-2 provide the parts outside the CDR3, is GEEVAQTPKHLVRGEGQKAKLYCAPIKGHSYVFWYQQVLKNEFKFLISFQNENVFDETGMPKERFSAKCLPNSPCSLEIQATKLEDSAVYFCASSHTVVVRKTYGYTFGSGTRLTVV.

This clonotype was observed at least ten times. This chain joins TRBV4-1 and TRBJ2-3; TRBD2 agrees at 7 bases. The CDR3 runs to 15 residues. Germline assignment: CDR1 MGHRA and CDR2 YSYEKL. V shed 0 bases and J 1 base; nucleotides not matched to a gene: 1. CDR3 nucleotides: TGCGCCAGCAGCCAAGATACTAGCGGCACAGATACGCAGTATTTT. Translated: CASSQDTSGTDTQYF.

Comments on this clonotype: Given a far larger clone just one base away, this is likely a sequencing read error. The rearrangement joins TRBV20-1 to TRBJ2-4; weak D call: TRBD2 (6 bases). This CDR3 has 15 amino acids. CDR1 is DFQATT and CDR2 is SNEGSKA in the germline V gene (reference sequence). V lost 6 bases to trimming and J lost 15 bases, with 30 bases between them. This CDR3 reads CSAPPRGTRGYERYF. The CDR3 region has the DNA TGCAGTGCCCCTCCACGCGGGACCCGGGGATACGAGCGGTACTTC.

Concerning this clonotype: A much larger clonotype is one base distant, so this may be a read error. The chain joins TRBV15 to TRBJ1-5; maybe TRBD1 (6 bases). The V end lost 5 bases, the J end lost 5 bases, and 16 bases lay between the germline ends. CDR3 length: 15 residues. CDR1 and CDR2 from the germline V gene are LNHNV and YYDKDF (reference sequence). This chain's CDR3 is CATSGARGPDQPQHF. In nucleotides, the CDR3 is TGTGCCACCAGCGGCGCCAGGGGCCCAGATCAGCCCCAGCATTTT. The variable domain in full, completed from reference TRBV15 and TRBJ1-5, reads DAMVIQNPRYQVTQFGKPVTLSCSQTLNHNVMYWYQQKSSQAPKLLFHYYDKDFNNEADTPDNFQSRRPNTSFCFLDIRSPGLGDTAMYLCATSGARGPDQPQHFGDGTRLSIL.

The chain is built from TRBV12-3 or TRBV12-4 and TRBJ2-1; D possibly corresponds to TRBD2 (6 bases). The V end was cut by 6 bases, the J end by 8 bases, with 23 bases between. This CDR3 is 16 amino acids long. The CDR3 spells CASRDRAGLSLDEQFF. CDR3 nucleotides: TGTGCCAGCAGGGACCGTGCCGGACTATCGCTTGATGAGCAGTTCTTC.

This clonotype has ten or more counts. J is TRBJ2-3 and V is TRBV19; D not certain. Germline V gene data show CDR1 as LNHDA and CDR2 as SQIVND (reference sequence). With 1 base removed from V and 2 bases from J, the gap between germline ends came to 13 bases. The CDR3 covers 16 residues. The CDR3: CASSIGWIRDTDTQYF. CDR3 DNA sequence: TGTGCCAGTAGTATAGGGTGGATAAGGGACACAGATACGCAGTATTTT.

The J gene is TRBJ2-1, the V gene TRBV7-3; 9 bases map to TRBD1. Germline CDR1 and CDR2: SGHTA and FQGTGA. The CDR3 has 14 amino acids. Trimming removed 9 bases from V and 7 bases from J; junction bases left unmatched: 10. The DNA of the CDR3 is TGTGCCAGTAGACAGGGGGGTTCATTAAATGAGCAGTTCTTC. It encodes CASRQGGSLNEQFF.

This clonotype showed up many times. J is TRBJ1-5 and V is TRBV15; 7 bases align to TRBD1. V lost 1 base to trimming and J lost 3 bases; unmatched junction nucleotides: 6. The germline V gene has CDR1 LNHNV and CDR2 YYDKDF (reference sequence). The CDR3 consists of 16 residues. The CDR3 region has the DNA TGTGCCACCAGCAGAGGGGCCGGGACAGACAATCAGCCCCAGCATTTT. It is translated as CATSRGAGTDNQPQHF.

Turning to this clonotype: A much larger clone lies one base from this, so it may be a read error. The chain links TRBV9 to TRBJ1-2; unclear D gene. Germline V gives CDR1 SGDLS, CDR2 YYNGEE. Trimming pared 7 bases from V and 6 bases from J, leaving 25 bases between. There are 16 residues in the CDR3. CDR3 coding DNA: TGTGCCAGCCAAAGAGAGTACTCAAGAAAGACCGATGGCTACACCTTC. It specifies CASQREYSRKTDGYTF.

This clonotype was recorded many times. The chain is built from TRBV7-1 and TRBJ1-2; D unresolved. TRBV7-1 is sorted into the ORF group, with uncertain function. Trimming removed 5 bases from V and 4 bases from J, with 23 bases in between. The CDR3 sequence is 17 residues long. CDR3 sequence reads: CASSITAHEGKTYGYTF. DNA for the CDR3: TGTGCCAGCAGCATTACTGCTCACGAGGGAAAGACCTATGGCTACACCTTC.

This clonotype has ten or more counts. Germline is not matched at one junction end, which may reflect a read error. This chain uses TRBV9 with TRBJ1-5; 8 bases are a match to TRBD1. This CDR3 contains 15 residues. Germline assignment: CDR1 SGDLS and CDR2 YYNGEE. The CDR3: CASSRQGLSYQPQHF. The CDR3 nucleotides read TGTGCCAGCAGCCGACAGGGGCTTAGCTATCAGCCCCAGCATTTT.

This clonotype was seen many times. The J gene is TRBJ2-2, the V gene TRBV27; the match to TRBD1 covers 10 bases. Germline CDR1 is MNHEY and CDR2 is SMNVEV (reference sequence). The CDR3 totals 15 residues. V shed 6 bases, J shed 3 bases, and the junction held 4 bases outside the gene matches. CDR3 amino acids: CASSPGTGDTGELFF. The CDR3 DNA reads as TGTGCCAGCAGCCCCGGGACAGGGGACACCGGGGAGCTGTTTTTT.

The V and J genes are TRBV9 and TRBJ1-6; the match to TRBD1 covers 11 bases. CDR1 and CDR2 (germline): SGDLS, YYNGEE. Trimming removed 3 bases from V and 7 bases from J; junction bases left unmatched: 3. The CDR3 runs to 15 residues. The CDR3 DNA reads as TGTGCCAGCAGCGAGGGGGACAGGGGGAATTCACCCCTCCACTTT. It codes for CASSEGDRGNSPLHF.

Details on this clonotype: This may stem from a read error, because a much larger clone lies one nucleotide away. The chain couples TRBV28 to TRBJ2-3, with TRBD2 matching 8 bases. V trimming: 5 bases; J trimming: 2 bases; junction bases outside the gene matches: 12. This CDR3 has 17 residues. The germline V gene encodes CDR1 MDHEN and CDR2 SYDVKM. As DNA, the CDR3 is TGTGCCAGCAGTGACTTAGACGGGAGGGCCCCCACAGATACGCAGTATTTT. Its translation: CASSDLDGRAPTDTQYF.

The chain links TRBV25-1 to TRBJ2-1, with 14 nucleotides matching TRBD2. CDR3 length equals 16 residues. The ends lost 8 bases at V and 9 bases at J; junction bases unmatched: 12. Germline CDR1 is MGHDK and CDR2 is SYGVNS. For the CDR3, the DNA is TGTGCCAGCTACCACGGGACTAGCGGGAGTAGTGGTGAGCAGTTCTTC. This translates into CASYHGTSGSSGEQFF.

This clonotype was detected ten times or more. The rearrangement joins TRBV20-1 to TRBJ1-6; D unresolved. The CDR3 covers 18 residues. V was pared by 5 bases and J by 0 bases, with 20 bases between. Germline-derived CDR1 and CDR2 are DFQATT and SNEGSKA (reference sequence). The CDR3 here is CSAAGGGLLSSYNSPLHF. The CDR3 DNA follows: TGCAGTGCTGCCGGCGGTGGACTTCTGAGCTCCTATAATTCACCCCTCCACTTT.

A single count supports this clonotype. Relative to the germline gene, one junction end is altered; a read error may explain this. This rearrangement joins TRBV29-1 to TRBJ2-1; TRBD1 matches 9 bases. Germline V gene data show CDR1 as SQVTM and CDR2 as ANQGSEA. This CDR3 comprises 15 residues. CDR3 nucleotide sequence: TGCAACGTTACCGGGGGACAGGGTTCCTACAATGAGCAGTTCTTC. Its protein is CNVTGGQGSYNEQFF.

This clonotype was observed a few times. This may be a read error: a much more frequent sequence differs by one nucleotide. CDR3: CASSLAGGSRSGNTTYF. The CDR3 DNA sequence: TGTGCCAGCAGCTTAGCGGGGGGTAGCCGCTCTGGAAACACCACATATTTT. The V and J genes are TRBV7-6 and TRBJ1-3; D might be TRBD1 (5 bases). The CDR3 length is 17 residues. The germline V gene encodes CDR1 SGHVS and CDR2 FNYEAQ.

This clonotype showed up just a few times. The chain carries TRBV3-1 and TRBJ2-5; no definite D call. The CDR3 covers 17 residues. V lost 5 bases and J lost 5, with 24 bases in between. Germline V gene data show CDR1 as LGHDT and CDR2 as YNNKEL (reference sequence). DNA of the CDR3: TGTGCCAGCAGCGATGAATTTCCCATTTCTTTCTCTGAGACCCAGTACTTC. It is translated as CASSDEFPISFSETQYF.

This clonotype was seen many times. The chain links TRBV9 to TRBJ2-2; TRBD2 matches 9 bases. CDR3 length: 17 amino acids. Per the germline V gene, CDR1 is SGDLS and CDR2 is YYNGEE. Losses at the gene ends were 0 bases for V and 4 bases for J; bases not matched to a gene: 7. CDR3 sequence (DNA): TGTGCCAGCAGCGTAGTTAGCGGGGGCTTAAGCACCGGGGAGCTGTTTTTT. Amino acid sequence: CASSVVSGGLSTGELFF.

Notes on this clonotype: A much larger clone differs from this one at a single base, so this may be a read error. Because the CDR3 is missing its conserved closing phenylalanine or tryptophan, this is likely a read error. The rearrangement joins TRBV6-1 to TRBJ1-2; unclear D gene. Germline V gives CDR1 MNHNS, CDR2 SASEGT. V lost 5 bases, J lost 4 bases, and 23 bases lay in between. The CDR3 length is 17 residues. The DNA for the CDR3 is TGTGCCAGCAGTAAAGAATGGGAATGTAGAAAGACCTATGGCTACACCTTG. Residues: CASSKEWECRKTYGYTL.